This T cell receptor (beta chain) was captured by sequencing in a study of early T cells in non-severe SARS-CoV-2 infection. TCRdb processed the 5' RACE reads anew with MiXCR; each CDR3 protein has one entry. The sample records roughly 46,000 distinct CDR3 sequences, over 8% being singletons. This clonotype has a count of ten or more. Germline CDR1 is DFQATT and CDR2 is SNEGSKA (reference sequence). This CDR3 contains 14 residues. V was clipped by 6 bases and J by 2 bases, with 14 bases between them. Sequencing used whole blood, obtained at baseline. The V gene is TRBV20-1, the J gene TRBJ1-5; no clear D gene. The clonotype was recovered from an adult who was a healthcare worker with PCR-confirmed SARS-CoV-2 infection or an uninfected control (not recorded which). The CDR3 here is CSATTDAGNQPQHF. The CDR3 DNA follows: TGCAGTGCCACCACTGACGCGGGCAATCAGCCCCAGCATTTT.